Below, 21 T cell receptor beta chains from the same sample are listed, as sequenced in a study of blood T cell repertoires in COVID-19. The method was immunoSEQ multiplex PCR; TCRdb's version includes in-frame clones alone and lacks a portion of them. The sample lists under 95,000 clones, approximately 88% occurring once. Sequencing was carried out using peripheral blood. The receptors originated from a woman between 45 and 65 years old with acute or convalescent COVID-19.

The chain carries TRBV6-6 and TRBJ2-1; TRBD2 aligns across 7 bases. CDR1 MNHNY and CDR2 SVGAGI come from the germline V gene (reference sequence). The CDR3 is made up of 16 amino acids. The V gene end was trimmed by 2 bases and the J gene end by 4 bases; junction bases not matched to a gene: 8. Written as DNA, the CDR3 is TGTGCCAGCAGTTACGGAGTAAGCGGGGTATACAATGAGCAGTTCTTC. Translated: CASSYGVSGVYNEQFF.

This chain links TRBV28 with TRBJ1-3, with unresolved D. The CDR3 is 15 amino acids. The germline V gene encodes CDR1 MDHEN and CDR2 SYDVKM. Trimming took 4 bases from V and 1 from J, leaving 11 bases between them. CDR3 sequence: CASSYGWASGNTIYF. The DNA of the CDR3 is TGTGCCAGCAGTTATGGTTGGGCTTCTGGAAACACCATATATTTT.

Here the CDR3 DNA reads TGTGCCAGCAGTTTATCGGGACAGCTCCCTAACTATGGCTACACCTTC. Translating it yields CASSLSGQLPNYGYTF. The V call is TRBV27, the J call TRBJ1-2, with 7 bases lining up with TRBD1. The CDR3 is 16 amino acids. V gave up 0 bases and J gave up 0 bases; unmatched junction bases: 4. CDR1 MNHEY and CDR2 SMNVEV come from the germline V gene (reference sequence).

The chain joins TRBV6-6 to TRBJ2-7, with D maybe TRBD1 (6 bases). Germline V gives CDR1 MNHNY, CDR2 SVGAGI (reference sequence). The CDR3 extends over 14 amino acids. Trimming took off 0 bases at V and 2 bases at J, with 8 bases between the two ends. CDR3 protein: CASSYSDRTYEQYF. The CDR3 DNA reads TGTGCCAGCAGTTACTCCGACAGGACCTACGAGCAGTACTTC.

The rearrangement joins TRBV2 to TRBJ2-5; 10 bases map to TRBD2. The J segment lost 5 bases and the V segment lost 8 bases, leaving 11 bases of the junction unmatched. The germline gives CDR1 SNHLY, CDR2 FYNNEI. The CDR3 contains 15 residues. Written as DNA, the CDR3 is TGTGCCAGCCTCCGTTTGGGACTAGCGAGGGAGACCCAGTACTTC. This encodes CASLRLGLARETQYF.

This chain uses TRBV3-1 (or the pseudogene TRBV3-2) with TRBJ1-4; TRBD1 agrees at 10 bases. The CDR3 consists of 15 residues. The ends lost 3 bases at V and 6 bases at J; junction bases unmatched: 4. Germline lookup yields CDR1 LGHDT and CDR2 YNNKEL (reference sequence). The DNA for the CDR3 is TGTGCCAGCAGCCAGAGACAGGGGGCTTATGAAAAACTGTTTTTT. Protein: CASSQRQGAYEKLFF.

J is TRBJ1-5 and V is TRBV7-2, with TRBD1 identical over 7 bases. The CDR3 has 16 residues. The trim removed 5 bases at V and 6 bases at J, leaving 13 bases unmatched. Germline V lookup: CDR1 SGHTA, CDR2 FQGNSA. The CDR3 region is CASSPRAGGGIQPQHF. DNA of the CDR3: TGTGCCAGCAGCCCAAGGGCAGGGGGTGGGATTCAGCCCCAGCATTTT.

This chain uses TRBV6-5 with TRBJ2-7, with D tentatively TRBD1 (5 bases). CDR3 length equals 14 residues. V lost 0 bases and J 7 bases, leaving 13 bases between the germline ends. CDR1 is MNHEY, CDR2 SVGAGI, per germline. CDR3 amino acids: CASSYSAQGGEQYF. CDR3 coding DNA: TGTGCCAGCAGTTACTCAGCCCAGGGTGGGGAGCAGTACTTC.

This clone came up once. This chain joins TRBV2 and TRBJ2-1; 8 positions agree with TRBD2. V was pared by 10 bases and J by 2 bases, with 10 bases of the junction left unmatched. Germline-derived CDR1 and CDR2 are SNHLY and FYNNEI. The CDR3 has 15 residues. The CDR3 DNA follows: TGTGCCATCGGGACGAAGCGGGGGACCTACAATGAGCAGTTCTTC. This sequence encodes CAIGTKRGTYNEQFF.

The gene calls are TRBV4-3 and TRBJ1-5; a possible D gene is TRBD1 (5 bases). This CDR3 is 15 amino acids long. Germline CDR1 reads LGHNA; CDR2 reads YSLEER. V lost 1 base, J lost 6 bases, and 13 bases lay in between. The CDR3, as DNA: TGCGCCAGCAGCCAAGGTGGGCAGGGCTTTCAGCCCCAGCATTTT. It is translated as CASSQGGQGFQPQHF.

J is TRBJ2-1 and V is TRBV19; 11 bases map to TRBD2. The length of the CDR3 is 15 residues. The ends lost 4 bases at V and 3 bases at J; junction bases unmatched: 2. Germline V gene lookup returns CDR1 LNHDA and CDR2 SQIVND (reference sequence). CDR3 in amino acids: CASSRGLADYNEQFF. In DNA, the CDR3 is TGTGCCAGTAGTAGGGGACTAGCGGACTACAATGAGCAGTTCTTC.

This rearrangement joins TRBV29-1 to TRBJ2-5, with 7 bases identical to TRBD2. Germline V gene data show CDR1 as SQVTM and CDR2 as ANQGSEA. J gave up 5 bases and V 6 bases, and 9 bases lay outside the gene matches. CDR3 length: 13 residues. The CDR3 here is CSVRTRAVETQYF. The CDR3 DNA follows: TGCAGCGTCCGGACTAGGGCTGTGGAGACCCAGTACTTC.

Written as DNA, the CDR3 is TGTGCCAGCAGTTCAGGGAGGGGAAACACCATATATTTT. It specifies CASSSGRGNTIYF. V is TRBV27 and J is TRBJ1-3, with D possibly matching TRBD1 (5 bases). The CDR3 spans 13 residues. The V end lost 4 bases, the J end lost 4 bases, and 8 bases lay between the germline ends. Germline V gene data show CDR1 as MNHEY and CDR2 as SMNVEV (reference sequence).

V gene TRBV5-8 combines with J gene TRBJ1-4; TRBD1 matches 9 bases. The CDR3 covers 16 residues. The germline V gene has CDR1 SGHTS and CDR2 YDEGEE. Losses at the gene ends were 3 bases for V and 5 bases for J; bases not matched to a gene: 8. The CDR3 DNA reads TGTGCCAGCAGCTGGAGGGGACAGGGTCCAAATGAAAAACTGTTTTTT. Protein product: CASSWRGQGPNEKLFF.

The CDR3 DNA reads as TGTGCCAGCAGCTTGGCCTTAGGACTAGCGGGGGAATCCTACGAGCAGTACTTC. Its translation: CASSLALGLAGESYEQYF. This chain joins TRBV5-4 and TRBJ2-7, with 13 bases lining up with TRBD2. The germline V gene has CDR1 SGHNT and CDR2 YYREEE (reference sequence). V was clipped by 0 bases and J by 1 base; unmatched bases: 7. CDR3 length equals 18 residues.

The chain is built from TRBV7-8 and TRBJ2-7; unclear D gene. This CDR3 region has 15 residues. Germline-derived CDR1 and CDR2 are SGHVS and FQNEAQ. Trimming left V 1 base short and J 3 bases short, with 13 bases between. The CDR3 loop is CASSLDSSSHYEQYF. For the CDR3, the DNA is TGTGCCAGCAGCTTAGACTCCTCTTCCCACTACGAGCAGTACTTC.

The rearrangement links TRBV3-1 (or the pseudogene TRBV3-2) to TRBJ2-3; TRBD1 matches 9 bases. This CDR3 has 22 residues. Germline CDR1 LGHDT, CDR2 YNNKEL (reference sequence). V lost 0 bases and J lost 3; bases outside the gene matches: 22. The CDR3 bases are TGTGCCAGCAGCCAAGAAGAGTGGGACAGGGTGTTACTGCGGGGGCCTACAGATACGCAGTATTTT. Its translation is CASSQEEWDRVLLRGPTDTQYF.

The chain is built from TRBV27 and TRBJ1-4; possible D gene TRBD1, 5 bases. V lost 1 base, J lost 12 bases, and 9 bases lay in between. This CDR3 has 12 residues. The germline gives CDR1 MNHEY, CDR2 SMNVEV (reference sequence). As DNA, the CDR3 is TGTGCCAGCAGTTTATTTGGGGGGGAACTGTTTTTT. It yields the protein CASSLFGGELFF.

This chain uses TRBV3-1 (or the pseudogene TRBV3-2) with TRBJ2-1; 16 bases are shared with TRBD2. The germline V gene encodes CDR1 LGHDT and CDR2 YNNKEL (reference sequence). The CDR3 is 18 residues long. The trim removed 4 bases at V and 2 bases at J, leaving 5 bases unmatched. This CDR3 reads CASSPPGLAGGAYNEQFF. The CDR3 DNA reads TGTGCCAGCAGCCCCCCGGGACTAGCGGGAGGGGCCTACAATGAGCAGTTCTTC.

The CDR3, as DNA: TGTGCCAGCAGTCCCGGGGGTGGCAATCAGCCCCAGCATTTT. This encodes CASSPGGGNQPQHF. J is TRBJ1-5 and V is TRBV6-5, with a tentative D call TRBD1 (5 bases). The V end was cut by 5 bases, the J end by 2 bases, with 10 bases between. CDR3 length equals 14 residues. Germline V gene data show CDR1 as MNHEY and CDR2 as SVGAGI.

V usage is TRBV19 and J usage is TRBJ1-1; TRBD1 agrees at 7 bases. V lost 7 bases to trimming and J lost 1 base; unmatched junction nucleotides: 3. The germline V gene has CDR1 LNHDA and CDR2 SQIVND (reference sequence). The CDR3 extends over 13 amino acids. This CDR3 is CASIDRANTEAFF. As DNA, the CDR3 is TGTGCCAGTATCGACAGGGCGAACACTGAAGCTTTCTTT.